This entry concerns a single T cell receptor beta chain. Just one base apart from a much larger clone, this may be a read error. The conserved phenylalanine or tryptophan is not found at the CDR3 terminus, so this likely reflects a read error. This record comes from a study of molecular identifiers for immune sequencing clone quantification. Using its own MiXCR run on the PCR reads, TCRdb lists one record per CDR3 protein. The sample has more than 85,000 distinct CDR3 sequences, around 33% seen once. The sequence derives from a human donor in good health. Some libraries in this study had Jurkat cell RNA spiked in. Source material: naive CD8+ T cells from blood, with Jurkat cell RNA spiked in. Subset specified: FACS-sorted CD8+CD4-CCR7+CD45RA+ naive T cells.

CDR3 sequence (DNA): TGCGCCAGCAGCGAGAGGGACAGACAAGAGACCCAGTACCTC. Amino acids: CASSERDRQETQYL. The rearrangement joins TRBV4-3 to TRBJ2-5; 7 bases align to TRBD1. This CDR3 has 14 residues. With 5 bases clipped from V and 2 bases from J, the junction kept 5 bases outside the gene matches. Germline CDR1 and CDR2: LGHNA and YSLEER.